These T cell receptor beta chains were read from a single sample in a study of cytomegalovirus exposure and HLA in healthy donors. Profiling relied on immunoSEQ multiplex PCR, and the TCRdb table lists in-frame clones only, not all of them. Of 250,000 to 300,000 clones detected, around 90% appear once; the ten largest clones hold less than 0.4%. The sample was PBMCs. These receptor sequences come from a woman aged 18-29 years in good health and CMV-seronegative. CDR3s include the opening cysteine and the closing phenylalanine or tryptophan. The D gene is left open where the match is weak. The listing skips clone size in some rows; elsewhere it reads once, few, many or a size class.

>TRBJ1-1|TRBD1|.|TRBV6-5
CASKDRVAEAFF
TGTGCCAGCAAAGACAGGGTGGCTGAAGCTTTCTTT
>TRBJ2-7|.|.|TRBV4-3
CASSQGAGPSYEQYF
TGCGCCAGCAGCCAAGGGGCGGGGCCCTCCTACGAGCAGTACTTC
>TRBJ2-1|.|.|TRBV2
CASTTLGQGDNEQFF
TGTGCCAGCACCACACTGGGGCAGGGCGACAATGAGCAGTTCTTC
>TRBJ2-7|TRBD1|.|TRBV7-9
CASSLADREDEQYF
TGTGCCAGCAGCTTAGCGGACAGGGAAGACGAGCAGTACTTC
>TRBJ2-5|.|.|TRBV2
CASSEEADQETQYF
TGTGCCAGCAGTGAGGAGGCCGACCAAGAGACCCAGTACTTC
>TRBJ2-7|TRBD2|.|TRBV11-1
CASSLNPGGPFDEQYF
TGTGCCAGCAGCTTAAACCCGGGGGGGCCTTTCGACGAGCAGTACTTC
>TRBJ1-1|.|once|TRBV5-1
CASSLTDSSNTEAFF
TGCGCCAGCAGCTTGACGGACAGTTCGAACACTGAAGCTTTCTTT
>TRBJ2-1|.|once|TRBV29-1
CSVEQVYNEQFF
TGCAGCGTTGAACAGGTTTACAATGAGCAGTTCTTC
>TRBJ1-1|.|.|TRBV29-1
CSVEEWGQNTEAFF
TGCAGCGTTGAAGAGTGGGGCCAGAACACTGAAGCTTTCTTT
>TRBJ1-1|.|.|TRBV27
CASSLGQGRAEAFF
TGTGCCAGCAGTTTGGGGCAGGGGAGGGCTGAAGCTTTCTTT
>TRBJ2-2|.|.|TRBV21-1
CASSARDRGPNPNTGELFF
TGTGCCAGCAGCGCTCGGGACAGGGGCCCGAATCCAAACACCGGGGAGCTGTTTTTT
>TRBJ2-3|TRBD2|many|TRBV6-4
CASSVDGGATDTQYF
TGTGCCAGCAGTGTAGACGGGGGGGCCACAGATACGCAGTATTTT
>TRBJ1-2|.|few|TRBV6-1
CASSERQESGYTF
TGTGCCAGCAGTGAGAGACAGGAGTCCGGCTACACCTTC
>TRBJ2-7|TRBD1|few|TRBV10-3
CAISAGTGSEQYF
TGTGCCATCAGCGCCGGGACAGGAAGCGAGCAGTACTTC
>TRBJ2-2|.|.|TRBV6-5
CASSYLASPNTGELFF
TGTGCCAGCAGTTACTTGGCTAGCCCGAACACCGGGGAGCTGTTTTTT
>TRBJ1-1|.|.|TRBV28
CASRDTFTATEAFF
TGTGCCAGCAGGGACACCTTCACGGCCACTGAAGCTTTCTTT
>TRBJ1-3|TRBD1|.|TRBV7-2
CASSLEGTGARNTIYF
TGTGCCAGCAGCTTAGAGGGGACAGGTGCTAGAAACACCATATATTTT